This T cell receptor beta chain was documented in a study of OX40 agonist ivuxolimab in advanced cancers. V was trimmed by 4 bases and J by 0 bases, leaving 3 bases between them. Germline lookup yields CDR1 GTSNPN and CDR2 SVGIG (reference sequence). The CDR3 covers 11 residues. Points on this clone: Its antigen remains unidentified.

Overall study findings and caveats: Antigen specificity of clonally expanded peripheral T cells was not established. Dose levels from 0.1 to 3.0 mg/kg saw CD4+ and CD8+ blood T cells expand clonally by week 6.

Profiled with immunoSEQ multiplex PCR; TCRdb holds only in-frame clones, not every one. The sample shows approximately 60,000 clones, more than 75% of them seen only once. V gene TRBV30 combines with J gene TRBJ1-1, with D hard to call. The source of this sequence is an adult with an advanced solid tumor such as melanoma, head and neck, liver or kidney cancer. The sample consisted of CD4+ or CD8+ T cells sorted from blood, taken in a trial of the OX40 agonist ivuxolimab. The CDR3: CAWTLNTEAFF. CDR3 DNA: TGTGCCTGGACCTTGAACACTGAAGCTTTCTTT.